This passage covers 12 T cell receptor beta chains from one sample sequenced in a study of blood T cell repertoires in COVID-19. TCRdb's table, derived via immunoSEQ multiplex PCR, lists solely in-frame clones and lacks some. The sample includes 150,000 or so clones, 79% of them seen just once. The specimen was peripheral blood. The receptors here all came from a woman in her sixties with COVID-19, enrolled during active disease.

The rearrangement joins TRBV3-1 (or the pseudogene TRBV3-2) to TRBJ2-2; 7 bases align to TRBD2. The ends lost 4 bases at V and 5 bases at J; junction bases unmatched: 7. The CDR3 spans 15 residues. Per the germline V gene, CDR1 is LGHDT and CDR2 is YNNKEL (reference sequence). The CDR3, as DNA: TGTGCCAGCAGCCCCGGGCGGGGGAGTACCGGGGAGCTGTTTTTT. It yields the protein CASSPGRGSTGELFF.

V is TRBV9 and J is TRBJ1-2; 7 nucleotides match TRBD1. Looked up from germline, CDR1 is SGDLS and CDR2 is YYNGEE. Trimming at V came to 2 bases and at J to 4 bases, leaving 2 bases not matched to a gene. The CDR3 is made up of 13 amino acids. The CDR3 bases are TGTGCCAGCAGCGTGACAGGGACCTATGGCTACACCTTC. Protein sequence: CASSVTGTYGYTF.

This chain connects TRBV7-9 to TRBJ2-1, with 11 nucleotides matching TRBD2. There are 15 residues in the CDR3. V shed 1 base, J shed 6 bases, and the junction held 2 bases outside the gene matches. CDR1 and CDR2 (germline): SEHNR, FQNEAQ (reference sequence). CDR3 loop: CASSLVAGGPNEQFF. Written as DNA, the CDR3 is TGTGCCAGCAGCTTAGTAGCGGGGGGGCCCAATGAGCAGTTCTTC.

The chain recombines TRBV4-1 with TRBJ1-3, with D uncertain. V was trimmed by 1 base and J by 0 bases, leaving 16 bases between them. The CDR3 extends over 18 amino acids. Germline-derived CDR1 and CDR2 are MGHRA and YSYEKL. CDR3 nucleotide sequence: TGCGCCAGCAGCCAAGGGCCCCCCGCAGTTACCTCTGGAAACACCATATATTTT. Protein: CASSQGPPAVTSGNTIYF.

V gene TRBV5-4 combines with J gene TRBJ1-4; D is perhaps TRBD1 (6 bases). The CDR3 extends over 16 amino acids. Looked up from germline, CDR1 is SGHNT and CDR2 is YYREEE (reference sequence). Trimming pared 1 base from V and 8 bases from J, leaving 18 bases between. The CDR3: CASSLLEDSLREKLFF. DNA for the CDR3: TGTGCCAGCAGCTTGTTGGAGGACAGTCTCAGGGAAAAACTGTTTTTT.

The rearrangement links TRBV7-2 to TRBJ2-5; TRBD2 might be the D (7 bases). V lost 7 bases, J lost 1 base, and 19 bases lay in between. Per germline, CDR1 SGHTA and CDR2 FQGNSA. This CDR3 region has 16 residues. The CDR3 is CASNKGGAGLQETQYF. DNA of the CDR3: TGTGCCAGCAACAAGGGGGGGGCGGGCCTCCAAGAGACCCAGTACTTC.

The J gene is TRBJ2-7, the V gene TRBV6-2 or TRBV6-3, with unresolved D. V shed 2 bases and J shed 6 bases, with 14 bases lying between them. The CDR3 sequence is 14 residues long. Germline-derived CDR1 and CDR2 are MNHEY and SVGEGT. CDR3 residues: CASSYKRNPFEQYF. The DNA of the CDR3 is TGTGCCAGCAGTTACAAGAGGAATCCGTTCGAGCAGTACTTC.

The chain joins TRBV27 to TRBJ1-5; the D gene is possibly TRBD1 (6 bases). CDR3 length: 14 amino acids. V gave up 6 bases and J gave up 7 bases, with 16 bases separating them. Germline CDR1 and CDR2: MNHEY and SMNVEV (reference sequence). CDR3 residues: CASRRRGGRQPQHF. The CDR3 DNA reads TGTGCCAGCAGACGGCGGGGGGGGCGGCAGCCCCAGCATTTT.

The chain uses TRBV4-2 and TRBJ1-2; tentatively, D is TRBD1 (6 bases). Deletions cut 0 bases from V and 2 bases from J, with 10 bases between. Germline V gives CDR1 LGHNA, CDR2 YNFKEQ. The CDR3 is 15 amino acids. The CDR3, as DNA: TGTGCCAGCAGCCAAGAGTCTACAGGGAACTATGGCTACACCTTC. Translated: CASSQESTGNYGYTF.

This sequence joins TRBV4-3 and TRBJ1-4; tentatively, D is TRBD1 (5 bases). Germline loops: CDR1 LGHNA, CDR2 YSLEER. The CDR3 is made up of 15 amino acids. The V end lost 0 bases, the J end lost 6 bases, and 11 bases lay between the germline ends. The CDR3 sequence: CASSQESGGDEKLFF. The CDR3 region has the DNA TGCGCCAGCAGCCAAGAATCGGGGGGGGATGAAAAACTGTTTTTT.

J is TRBJ1-5 and V is TRBV2; TRBD1 might be the D (6 bases). V lost 7 bases and J lost 2, with 21 bases in between. The CDR3 consists of 17 residues. Germline V gene lookup returns CDR1 SNHLY and CDR2 FYNNEI. CDR3: CASTTPAGARGNQPQHF. The CDR3 nucleotides read TGTGCCAGCACTACCCCTGCGGGGGCGAGGGGCAATCAGCCCCAGCATTTT.

The J gene is TRBJ2-7, the V gene TRBV25-1, with 8 bases identical to TRBD1. The CDR3 consists of 14 residues. J gave up 2 bases and V 8 bases, and 8 bases lay outside the gene matches. Germline V gene lookup returns CDR1 MGHDK and CDR2 SYGVNS. The CDR3 reads CASRTGNSAYEQYF. CDR3 coding DNA: TGTGCCAGCCGGACAGGGAACAGCGCCTACGAGCAGTACTTC.